This T cell receptor beta chain was sequenced during a study of tumor-infiltrating lymphocytes in primary liver carcinoma. In the study overall: Staging of the tumors gave T1-T3 N0M0, with widths of about 4 to 10 cm.

A remark on this clonotype: The antigen remains undetermined. A read error may produce the germline difference seen at one junction end.

The CDR3 length is 13 residues. Per germline, CDR1 SGHAT and CDR2 FQNNGV. Unsorted bulk tissue, roughly 20-32 mg of it, served as the source for co-extraction of RNA and DNA. Donors underwent surgery for histopathologically diagnosed primary liver carcinoma. Study-wide results and caveats: Tumor region pairs shared more overlap than did tumor-adjacent and tumor-blood pairs.

A primer matching the constant region was used to make TCR beta cDNA from approximately 520 ng of total RNA. Modified slightly, ARM-PCR produced TCR beta libraries over three nested multiplex PCR rounds. Investigators reported that the first two PCR rounds, at about 9 cycles each, used TRBV1-TRBV30 forward primers with a C-beta reverse primer. TCRdb reprocessed the multiplex PCR reads via MiXCR and lists one record per CDR3 protein. The sample includes around 100,000 distinct CDR3 sequences, around two thirds of them seen just once. Material for sequencing was liver tumor tissue from sampling region 2. The subset denotes: tumor region T2, inferior pole. The V and J genes are TRBV11-2 and TRBJ2-7; D is ambiguous. This sequence originates from a woman aged 55-75 years with primary liver carcinoma and hepatitis B virus infection. The CDR3 loop reads CASSLEVTYEQYF. Written as DNA, the CDR3 is TGTGCTAGCAGCTTAGAGGTCACCTACGAGCAGTACTTC.